This TCR beta chain is drawn from a study of identical twins. One entry per CDR3 protein, called by TCRdb with MiXCR from the 5' RACE reads. The profile covers about 260,000 distinct CDR3 sequences, with roughly 7% appearing a single time and 3% to 4% taken by the ten largest. This clonotype has at least ten counts. Its cognate antigen is unknown. Overall study results and limits: A partial confounding effect on zero-insertion analyses could come from invariant MAIT and iNKT cells.

The sample was also linked to a second study, of yellow fever vaccine responses in identical twins.

This receptor was identified in a young woman in good health. Sequenced: memory (CD45RO+) T cells sorted from blood.

The CDR3 protein is CASSKKSGGNTEAFF. The CDR3 nucleotides are TGTGCCAGCAGCAAAAAATCAGGGGGGAACACTGAAGCTTTCTTT. The chain couples TRBV21-1 to TRBJ1-1; whether TRBD1, the table's D call, matches the DNA was not checked. TRBV21-1 is annotated as a pseudogene. The CDR3 is made up of 15 amino acids.